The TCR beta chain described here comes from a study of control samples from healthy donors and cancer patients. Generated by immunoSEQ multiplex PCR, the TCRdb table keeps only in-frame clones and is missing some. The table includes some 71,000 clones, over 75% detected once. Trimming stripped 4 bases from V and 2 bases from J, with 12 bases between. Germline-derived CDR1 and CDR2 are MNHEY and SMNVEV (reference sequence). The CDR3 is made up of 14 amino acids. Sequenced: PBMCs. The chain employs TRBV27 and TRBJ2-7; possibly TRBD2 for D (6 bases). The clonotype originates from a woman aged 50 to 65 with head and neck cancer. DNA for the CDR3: TGTGCCAGCAGTTCGGGACTCCGAACCTACGAGCAGTACTTC. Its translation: CASSSGLRTYEQYF.